This T cell receptor beta chain was found in a study of T cell responses to AZD1222 COVID-19 vaccine. Whole-study findings and limits: Researchers report vaccine-associated CD4 TCRs spanning spike, with dominance at 160-218 and 743-854.

Assay used: immunoSEQ multiplex PCR; TCRdb lists only in-frame clones, some missing. The sample holds 75,000 to 85,000 clones, roughly 90% seen once. The CDR3 runs 14 residues. V dropped 1 base and J dropped 8 bases, with 12 bases sitting between them. Germline V CDR1 and CDR2: SGHTA, FQGTGA. Notes on this clone: No antigen is known for it.

The genes are TRBV7-3 and TRBJ2-1, with no clear D. The clonotype originates from an adult in good health. This specimen consisted of peripheral blood, obtained on day 0 of AZD1222 vaccination. The chain's CDR3 is CASSLSPQTDEQFF. In DNA, the CDR3 is TGTGCCAGCAGCTTAAGCCCCCAAACCGATGAGCAGTTCTTC.